This is a list of T cell receptor beta chains from one sample in a study of T-cell memory formation after mild COVID-19. TCRdb reprocessed the 5' RACE reads with MiXCR, giving one entry per CDR3 protein. The sample lists 100,000 to 150,000 distinct CDR3 sequences; over 15% were seen once. What was sequenced was PBMCs or a T cell subset sorted from them (not recorded which). The receptors originated from a young man who had mild COVID-19 (a few samples of this study predate the infection). Cell type and time point are not known. The conserved cysteine and the conserved F or W are not part of the CDR3 here.

V gene: TRBV3-1; J gene: TRBJ1-4; CDR3 protein: ASSQRRQGNEKLF
V gene: TRBV3-1; J gene: TRBJ1-2; CDR3 protein: ASSRQGANYGYT
V gene: TRBV11-1; J gene: TRBJ2-5; CDR3 protein: ASSLGRQYQETQY
V gene: TRBV5-1; J gene: TRBJ2-5; CDR3 protein: ASKSGAPQETQY
V gene: TRBV20-1; J gene: TRBJ2-5; CDR3 protein: SAQAGQETQY
V gene: TRBV28; J gene: TRBJ2-7; CDR3 protein: ASSFGGNPNEQY
V gene: TRBV7-2; J gene: TRBJ1-4; CDR3 protein: ASSSSRGGEKLF
V gene: TRBV4-3; J gene: TRBJ1-5; CDR3 protein: ASSQVWDQPQH
V gene: TRBV12-3/TRBV12-4; J gene: TRBJ2-1; CDR3 protein: ASSYRGEQF
V gene: TRBV4-1; J gene: TRBJ1-1; CDR3 protein: ASSQLRDRGSEAF
V gene: TRBV4-1; J gene: TRBJ1-1; CDR3 protein: ASSLNSLYTEAF
V gene: TRBV4-3; J gene: TRBJ2-2; CDR3 protein: ASSQEVLAALNTGELF
V gene: TRBV6-5; J gene: TRBJ2-5; CDR3 protein: ASSYWGGSQETQY
V gene: TRBV4-3; J gene: TRBJ2-2; CDR3 protein: ASSQDRGYGGELF
V gene: TRBV19; J gene: TRBJ2-6; CDR3 protein: ASSISGTGANVLT
V gene: TRBV7-3; J gene: TRBJ2-1; CDR3 protein: ASSLIGNEQF
V gene: TRBV7-9; J gene: TRBJ2-1; CDR3 protein: ASSSAVLANEQF
V gene: TRBV6-5; J gene: TRBJ2-3; CDR3 protein: ASRTSRVTDTQY
V gene: TRBV20-1; J gene: TRBJ1-1; CDR3 protein: SGWTGDNTEAF
V gene: TRBV12-3/TRBV12-4; J gene: TRBJ2-6; CDR3 protein: ASSFESGANVLT